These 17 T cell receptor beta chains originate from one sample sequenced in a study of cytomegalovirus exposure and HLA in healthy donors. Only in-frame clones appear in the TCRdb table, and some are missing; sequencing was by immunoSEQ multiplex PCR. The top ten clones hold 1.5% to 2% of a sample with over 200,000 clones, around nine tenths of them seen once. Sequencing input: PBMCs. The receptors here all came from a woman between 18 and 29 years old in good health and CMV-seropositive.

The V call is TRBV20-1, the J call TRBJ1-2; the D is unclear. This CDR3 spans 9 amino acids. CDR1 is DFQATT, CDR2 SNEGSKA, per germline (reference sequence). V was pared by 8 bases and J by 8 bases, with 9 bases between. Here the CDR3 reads CSPSGGYTF. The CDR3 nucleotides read TGCAGTCCCTCGGGAGGCTACACCTTC.

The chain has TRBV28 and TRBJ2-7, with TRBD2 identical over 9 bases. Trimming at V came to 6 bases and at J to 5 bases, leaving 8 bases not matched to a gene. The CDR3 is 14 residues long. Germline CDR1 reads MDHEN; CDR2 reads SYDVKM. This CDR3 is CASSDPGLAHEQYF. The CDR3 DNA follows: TGTGCCAGCAGCGATCCGGGACTAGCCCACGAGCAGTACTTC.

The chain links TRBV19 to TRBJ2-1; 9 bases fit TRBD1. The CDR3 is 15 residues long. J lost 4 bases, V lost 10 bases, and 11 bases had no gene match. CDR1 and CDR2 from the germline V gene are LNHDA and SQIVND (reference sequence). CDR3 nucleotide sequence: TGTGCCACCGTCGTGGACAGGGGAAAATACAATGAGCAGTTCTTC. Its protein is CATVVDRGKYNEQFF.

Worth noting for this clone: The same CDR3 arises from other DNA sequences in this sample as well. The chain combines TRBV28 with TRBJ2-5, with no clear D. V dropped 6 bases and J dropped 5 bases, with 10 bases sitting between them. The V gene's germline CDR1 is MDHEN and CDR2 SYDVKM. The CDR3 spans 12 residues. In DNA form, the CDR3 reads TGTGCCAGCAGCCGAAGCGAGGAGACCCAGTACTTC. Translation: CASSRSEETQYF.

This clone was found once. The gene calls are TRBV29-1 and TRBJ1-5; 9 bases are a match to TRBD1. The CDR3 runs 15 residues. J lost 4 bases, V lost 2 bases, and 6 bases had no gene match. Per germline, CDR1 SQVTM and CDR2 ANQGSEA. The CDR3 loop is CSVETGGAGNQPQHF. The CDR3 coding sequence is TGCAGCGTTGAAACAGGGGGCGCGGGGAATCAGCCCCAGCATTTT.

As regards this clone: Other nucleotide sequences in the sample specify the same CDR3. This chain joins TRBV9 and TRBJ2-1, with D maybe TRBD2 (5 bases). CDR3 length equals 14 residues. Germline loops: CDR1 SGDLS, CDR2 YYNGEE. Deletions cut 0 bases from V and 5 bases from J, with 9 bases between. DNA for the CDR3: TGTGCCAGCAGCGTAGTACCCGGGGACAATGAGCAGTTCTTC. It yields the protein CASSVVPGDNEQFF.

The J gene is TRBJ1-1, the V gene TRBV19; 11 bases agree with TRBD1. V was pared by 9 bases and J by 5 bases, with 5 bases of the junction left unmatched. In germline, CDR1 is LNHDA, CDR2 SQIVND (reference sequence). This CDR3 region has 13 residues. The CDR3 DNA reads TGTGCCAGCGGACAGGGGGCAGGGACTGAAGCTTTCTTT. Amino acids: CASGQGAGTEAFF.

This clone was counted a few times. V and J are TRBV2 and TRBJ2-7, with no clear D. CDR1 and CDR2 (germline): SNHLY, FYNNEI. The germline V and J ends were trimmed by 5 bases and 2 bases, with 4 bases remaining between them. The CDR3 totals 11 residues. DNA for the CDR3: TGTGCCAGCAGTCCCACCTACGAGCAGTACTTC. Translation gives CASSPTYEQYF.

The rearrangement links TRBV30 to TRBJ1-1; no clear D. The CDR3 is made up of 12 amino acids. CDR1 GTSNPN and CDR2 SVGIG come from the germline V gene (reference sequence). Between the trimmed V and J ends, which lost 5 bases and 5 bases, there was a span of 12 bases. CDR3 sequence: CAWGPEETEAFF. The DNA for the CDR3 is TGTGCCTGGGGACCGGAGGAGACTGAAGCTTTCTTT. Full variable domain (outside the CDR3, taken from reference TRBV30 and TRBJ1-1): SQTIHQWPATLVQPVGSPLSLECTVEGTSNPNLYWYRQAAGRGLQLLFYSVGIGQISSEVPQNLSASRPQDRQFILSSKKLLLSDSGFYLCAWGPEETEAFFGQGTRLTVV.

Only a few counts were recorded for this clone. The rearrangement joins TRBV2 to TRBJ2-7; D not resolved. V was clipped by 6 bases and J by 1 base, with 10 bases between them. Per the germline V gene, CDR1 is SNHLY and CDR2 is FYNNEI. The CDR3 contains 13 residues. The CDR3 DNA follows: TGTGCCAGCAGCCGGCCGGGTTCCTACGAGCAGTACTTC. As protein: CASSRPGSYEQYF.

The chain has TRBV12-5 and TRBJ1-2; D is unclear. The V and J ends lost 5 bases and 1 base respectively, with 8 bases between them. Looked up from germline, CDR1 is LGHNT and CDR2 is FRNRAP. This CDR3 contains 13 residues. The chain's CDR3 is CASGTRVNYGYTF. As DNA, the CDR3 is TGTGCTAGTGGTACCCGAGTTAACTATGGCTACACCTTC.

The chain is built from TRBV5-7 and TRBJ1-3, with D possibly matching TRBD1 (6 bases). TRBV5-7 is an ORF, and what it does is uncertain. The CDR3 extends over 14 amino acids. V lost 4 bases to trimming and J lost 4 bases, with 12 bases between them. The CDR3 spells CASSRRGGGNTIYF. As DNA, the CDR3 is TGTGCCAGCAGCCGTAGGGGGGGCGGAAACACCATATATTTT.

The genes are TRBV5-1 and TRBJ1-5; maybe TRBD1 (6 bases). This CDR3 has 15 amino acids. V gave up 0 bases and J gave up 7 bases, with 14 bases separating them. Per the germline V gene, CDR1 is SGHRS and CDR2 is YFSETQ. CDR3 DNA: TGCGCCAGCAGCTTGGCCGGCGGCAGGGGACAGCCCCAGCATTTT. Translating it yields CASSLAGGRGQPQHF. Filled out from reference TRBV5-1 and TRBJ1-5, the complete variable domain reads KAGVTQTPRYLIKTRGQQVTLSCSPISGHRSVSWYQQTPGQGLQFLFEYFSETQRNKGNFPGRFSGRQFSNSRSEMNVSTLELGDSALYLCASSLAGGRGQPQHFGDGTRLSIL.

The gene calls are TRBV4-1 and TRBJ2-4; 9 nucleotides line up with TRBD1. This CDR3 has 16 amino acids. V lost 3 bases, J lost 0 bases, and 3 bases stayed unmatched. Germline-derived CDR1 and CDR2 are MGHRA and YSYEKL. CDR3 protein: CASSHRQGGAKNIQYF. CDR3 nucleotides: TGCGCCAGCAGCCATAGACAGGGGGGAGCCAAAAACATTCAGTACTTC.

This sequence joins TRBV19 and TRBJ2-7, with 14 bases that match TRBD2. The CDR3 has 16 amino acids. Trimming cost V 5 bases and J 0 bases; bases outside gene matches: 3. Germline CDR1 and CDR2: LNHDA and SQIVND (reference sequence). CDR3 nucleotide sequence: TGTGCCAGTAGTGTCGGGACTAGCGGGAGCTCCTACGAGCAGTACTTC. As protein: CASSVGTSGSSYEQYF. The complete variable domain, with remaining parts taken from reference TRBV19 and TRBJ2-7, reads DGGITQSPKYLFRKEGQNVTLSCEQNLNHDAMYWYRQDPGQGLRLIYYSQIVNDFQKGDIAEGYSVSREKKESFPLTVTSAQKNPTAFYLCASSVGTSGSSYEQYFGPGTRLTVT.

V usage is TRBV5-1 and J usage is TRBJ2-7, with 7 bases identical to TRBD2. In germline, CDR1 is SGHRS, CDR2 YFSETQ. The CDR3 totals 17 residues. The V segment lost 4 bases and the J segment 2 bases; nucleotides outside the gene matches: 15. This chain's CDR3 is CASSAPDSGFTTYEQYF. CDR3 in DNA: TGCGCCAGCAGCGCCCCGGATAGCGGGTTCACCACCTACGAGCAGTACTTC.

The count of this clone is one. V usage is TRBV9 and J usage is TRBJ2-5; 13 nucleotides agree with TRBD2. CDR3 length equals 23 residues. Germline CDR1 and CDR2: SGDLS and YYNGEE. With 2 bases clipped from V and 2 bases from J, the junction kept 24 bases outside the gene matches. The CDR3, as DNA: TGTGCCAGCAGCGTCTCTCTGGGGAACAGTGGACTAGCGGGAGTTAGCGGGCAAGAGACCCAGTACTTC. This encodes CASSVSLGNSGLAGVSGQETQYF. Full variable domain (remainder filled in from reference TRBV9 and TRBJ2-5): DSGVTQTPKHLITATGQRVTLRCSPRSGDLSVYWYQQSLDQGLQFLIQYYNGEERAKGNILERFSAQQFPDLHSELNLSSLELGDSALYFCASSVSLGNSGLAGVSGQETQYFGPGTRLLVL.